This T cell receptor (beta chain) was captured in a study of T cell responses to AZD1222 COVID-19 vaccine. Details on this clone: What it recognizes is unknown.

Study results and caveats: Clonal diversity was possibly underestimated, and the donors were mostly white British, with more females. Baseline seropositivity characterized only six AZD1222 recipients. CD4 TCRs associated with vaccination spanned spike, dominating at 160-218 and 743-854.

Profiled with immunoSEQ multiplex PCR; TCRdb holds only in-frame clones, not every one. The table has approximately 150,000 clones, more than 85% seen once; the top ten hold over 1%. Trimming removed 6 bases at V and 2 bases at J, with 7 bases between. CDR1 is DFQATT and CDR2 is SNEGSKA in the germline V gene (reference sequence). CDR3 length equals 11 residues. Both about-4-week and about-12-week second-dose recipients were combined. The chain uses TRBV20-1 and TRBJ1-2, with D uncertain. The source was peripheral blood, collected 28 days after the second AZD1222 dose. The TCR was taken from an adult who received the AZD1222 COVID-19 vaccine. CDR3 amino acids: CSATGNYGYTF. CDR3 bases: TGCAGTGCAACGGGCAACTATGGCTACACCTTC.